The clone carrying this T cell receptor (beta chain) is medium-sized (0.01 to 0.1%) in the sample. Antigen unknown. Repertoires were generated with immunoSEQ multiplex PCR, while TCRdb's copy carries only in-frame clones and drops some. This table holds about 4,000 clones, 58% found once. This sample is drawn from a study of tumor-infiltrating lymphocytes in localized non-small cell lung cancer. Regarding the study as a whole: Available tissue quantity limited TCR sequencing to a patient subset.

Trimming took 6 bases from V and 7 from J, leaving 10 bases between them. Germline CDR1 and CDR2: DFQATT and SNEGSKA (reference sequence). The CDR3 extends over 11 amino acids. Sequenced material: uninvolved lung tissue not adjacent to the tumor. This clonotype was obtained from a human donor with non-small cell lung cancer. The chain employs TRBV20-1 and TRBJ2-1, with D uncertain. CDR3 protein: CSAPDLNEQFF. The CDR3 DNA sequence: TGCAGTGCCCCGGACCTGAATGAGCAGTTCTTC.